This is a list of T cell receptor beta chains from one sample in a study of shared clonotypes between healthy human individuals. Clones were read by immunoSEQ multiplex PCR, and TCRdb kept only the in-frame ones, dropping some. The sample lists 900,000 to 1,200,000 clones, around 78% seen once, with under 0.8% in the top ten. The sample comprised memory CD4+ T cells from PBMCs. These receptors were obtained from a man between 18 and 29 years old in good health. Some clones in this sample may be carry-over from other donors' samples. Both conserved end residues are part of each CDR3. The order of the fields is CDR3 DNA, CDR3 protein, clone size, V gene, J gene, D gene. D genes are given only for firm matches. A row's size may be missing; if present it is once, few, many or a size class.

TGTGCCAGCAGTGAAGAGCCAGTGGCGGGCGAGCAGTACTTC	CASSEEPVAGEQYF	-	TRBV6-1	TRBJ2-7	-
TGTGCCACCAGCAGAGGTGGGCCCTCGAGAGAGCAGTACTTC	CATSRGGPSREQYF	once	TRBV15	TRBJ2-7	-
TGTGCCAGCTCATCCCCCGGGACAGGGGGGGACTATGGCTACACCTTC	CASSSPGTGGDYGYTF	-	TRBV18	TRBJ1-2	TRBD1
TGTGCCAGCAGCGTCACTAGCGACTACTCCTACGAGCAGTACTTC	CASSVTSDYSYEQYF	-	TRBV28	TRBJ2-7	TRBD2
TGTGCCAGCAGTCCCCGGGGTAGCGGGAGAATCGGGGAGCTGTTTTTT	CASSPRGSGRIGELFF	once	TRBV28	TRBJ2-2	TRBD2
TGCGCCAGCAGCTTGGTAGGGTTAAGAAATGAAAAACTGTTTTTT	CASSLVGLRNEKLFF	few	TRBV5-1	TRBJ1-4	-
TGTGCCAGCAGTTCCCACAGGGGACCCATGAACACTGAAGCTTTCTTT	CASSSHRGPMNTEAFF	-	TRBV28	TRBJ1-1	TRBD1
TGCGCCAGCAGCTTGGGGCCAGCGAGGAACACTGAAGCTTTCTTT	CASSLGPARNTEAFF	few	TRBV5-1	TRBJ1-1	-
TGTGCCAGCAGCTTATGGGGGATCGGCTATGGCTACACCTTC	CASSLWGIGYGYTF	-	TRBV28	TRBJ1-2	-
TGTGCCAGTAGTCGGTCGGTAGGTGGGGGGAGCAATCAGCCCCAGCATTTT	CASSRSVGGGSNQPQHF	-	TRBV19	TRBJ1-5	-
TGTGCCAGCACCGAACAGAGGAACACTGAAGCTTTCTTT	CASTEQRNTEAFF	-	TRBV2	TRBJ1-1	-
TGTGCCAGCTCACCGACAAGTCGCCAAGAGACCCAGTACTTC	CASSPTSRQETQYF	-	TRBV18	TRBJ2-5	-
TGTGCCACCAGCAGGGTCGTGAGGGGGAACACTGAAGCTTTCTTT	CATSRVVRGNTEAFF	-	TRBV15	TRBJ1-1	-
TGTGCCAGCAGCGGACAGGGGAATCAGCCCCAGCATTTT	CASSGQGNQPQHF	-	TRBV27	TRBJ1-5	TRBD1
TGCGCCAGCAGCTCTTACAGGGAGGACTATGGCTACACCTTC	CASSSYREDYGYTF	once	TRBV5-1	TRBJ1-2	-
TGTGCCAGCAGTTGGTCAGGCCGACAAGAGACCCAGTACTTC	CASSWSGRQETQYF	-	TRBV27	TRBJ2-5	-
TGTGCCAGCAGCCCAGGACAGGGGCTCACTGGAAACACCATATATTTT	CASSPGQGLTGNTIYF	-	TRBV6-6	TRBJ1-3	TRBD1
TGTGCCAGCAGCTTAGGGACAGGCGGCGAGCAGTACTTC	CASSLGTGGEQYF	-	TRBV11-3	TRBJ2-7	TRBD1
TGTGCCATCCGTCTGGGTGGGCCCGCGGGCTACACCTTC	CAIRLGGPAGYTF	many	TRBV7-2	TRBJ1-2	-
TGTGCCAGCAGCGGTACAACACTCTCTGGAAACACCATATATTTT	CASSGTTLSGNTIYF	-	TRBV9	TRBJ1-3	-
TGCGCCAGCAGCCAGAAGGAGGGTCCGCAGTATTTT	CASSQKEGPQYF	once	TRBV5-1	TRBJ2-3	-
TGCGCCAGCAGTCAATCCCGCAGGAGAAACAATGAGCAGTTCTTC	CASSQSRRRNNEQFF	-	TRBV23-1	TRBJ2-1	-